These T cell receptor beta chains were read from a single sample in a study of regulatory T cells in long-lasting Graves disease. TCRdb fed the multiplex PCR reads into MiXCR, producing one record per CDR3 protein. The table has around 250,000 distinct CDR3 sequences, 20% to 25% seen once; the top ten hold about 15%. Sequenced material: peripheral blood mononuclear cells (PBMCs), taken at new diagnosis, from a patient treated with antithyroid drugs. The receptors were gathered from a female donor with Graves disease. Both conserved end residues are part of each CDR3. A D gene is named only where the DNA matches it firmly. The size entry is marked missing in some rows and otherwise reads once, few, many or a size class.

clone size: many
V gene: TRBV12-5
J gene: TRBJ1-1
D gene: -
CDR3 protein: CAAEDLAEAFF
CDR3 DNA: TGTGCCGCTGAGGACCTCGCTGAAGCTTTCTTT

clone size: once
V gene: TRBV9
J gene: TRBJ2-7
D gene: -
CDR3 protein: CASSVHTRSSYEQYF
CDR3 DNA: TGTGCCAGCAGCGTGCACACCAGGAGCTCCTACGAGCAGTACTTC

clone size: many
V gene: TRBV20-1
J gene: TRBJ1-1
D gene: -
CDR3 protein: CSAEGPLNTEAFF
CDR3 DNA: TGCAGTGCCGAAGGGCCGTTGAACACTGAAGCTTTCTTT

clone size: many
V gene: TRBV11-3
J gene: TRBJ2-3
D gene: -
CDR3 protein: CASSLDRDSTDTQYF
CDR3 DNA: TGTGCCAGCAGCTTAGATCGGGACTCAACAGATACGCAGTATTTT

clone size: many
V gene: TRBV29-1
J gene: TRBJ2-1
D gene: -
CDR3 protein: CSVLVPGYEQFF
CDR3 DNA: TGCAGCGTGCTCGTCCCTGGGTATGAGCAGTTCTTC

clone size: -
V gene: TRBV24-1
J gene: TRBJ1-1
D gene: -
CDR3 protein: CATSASDDTEAFF
CDR3 DNA: TGTGCCACCAGTGCTAGCGATGACACTGAAGCTTTCTTT

clone size: many
V gene: TRBV10-3
J gene: TRBJ2-7
D gene: -
CDR3 protein: CAISDLRGEEYEQYF
CDR3 DNA: TGTGCCATCAGTGATCTGCGGGGCGAGGAATACGAGCAGTACTTC

clone size: many
V gene: TRBV4-1
J gene: TRBJ2-7
D gene: -
CDR3 protein: CASSREPRYEQYF
CDR3 DNA: TGCGCCAGCAGCCGAGAGCCGCGTTACGAGCAGTACTTC

clone size: few
V gene: TRBV4-1
J gene: TRBJ1-2
D gene: TRBD1
CDR3 protein: CASSQVGQDVGYTF
CDR3 DNA: TGCGCCAGCAGCCAAGTCGGACAGGACGTGGGCTACACCTTC

clone size: many
V gene: TRBV5-1
J gene: TRBJ1-6
D gene: -
CDR3 protein: CASSTAGYGALHF
CDR3 DNA: TGCGCCAGCAGCACAGCTGGGTATGGTGCCCTCCACTTT

clone size: many
V gene: TRBV12-3/TRBV12-4
J gene: TRBJ2-7
D gene: -
CDR3 protein: CASSRGPYEQYF
CDR3 DNA: TGTGCCAGCAGTCGGGGACCCTACGAGCAGTACTTC

clone size: few
V gene: TRBV4-2
J gene: TRBJ2-1
D gene: -
CDR3 protein: CASSQDPVGVDEQFF
CDR3 DNA: TGTGCCAGCAGCCAAGATCCGGTAGGCGTGGATGAGCAGTTCTTC

clone size: many
V gene: TRBV6-2/TRBV6-3
J gene: TRBJ1-3
D gene: -
CDR3 protein: CASSSLGGAYGNTIYF
CDR3 DNA: TGTGCCAGCAGTTCTCTTGGGGGGGCTTACGGAAACACCATATATTTT

clone size: many
V gene: TRBV10-3
J gene: TRBJ1-1
D gene: -
CDR3 protein: CAISGSTNTEAFF
CDR3 DNA: TGTGCCATCAGTGGGAGTACGAACACTGAAGCTTTCTTT

clone size: many
V gene: TRBV7-2
J gene: TRBJ2-2
D gene: TRBD2
CDR3 protein: CASSLSRSGTNTGELFF
CDR3 DNA: TGTGCCAGCAGCTTAAGTAGGAGCGGGACTAACACCGGGGAGCTGTTTTTT

clone size: many
V gene: TRBV7-2
J gene: TRBJ1-2
D gene: -
CDR3 protein: CASSLGAEVYGYTF
CDR3 DNA: TGTGCCAGCAGCTTAGGGGCCGAAGTCTATGGCTACACCTTC

clone size: -
V gene: TRBV4-2
J gene: TRBJ1-6
D gene: TRBD1
CDR3 protein: CASSTLQFRDRGRNSPLHF
CDR3 DNA: TGTGCCAGCAGTACACTACAATTCCGGGACAGGGGGCGAAATTCACCCCTCCACTTT

clone size: -
V gene: TRBV6-1
J gene: TRBJ2-3
D gene: -
CDR3 protein: CASRDSGGTDTQYF
CDR3 DNA: TGTGCCAGCAGAGATAGTGGAGGCACAGATACGCAGTATTTT

clone size: -
V gene: TRBV20-1
J gene: TRBJ1-3
D gene: -
CDR3 protein: CSARGEGVSSGNTIYF
CDR3 DNA: TGCAGTGCTAGGGGCGAGGGGGTATCTTCTGGAAACACCATATATTTT

clone size: many
V gene: TRBV7-2
J gene: TRBJ1-1
D gene: -
CDR3 protein: CASSLRLSGTEAFF
CDR3 DNA: TGTGCCAGCAGCTTGCGGCTCTCGGGAACTGAAGCTTTCTTT

clone size: many
V gene: TRBV20-1
J gene: TRBJ2-1
D gene: TRBD2
CDR3 protein: CSARDRLAGISSYNEQFF
CDR3 DNA: TGCAGTGCTAGAGATCGGTTAGCGGGAATCAGCTCCTACAATGAGCAGTTCTTC

clone size: many
V gene: TRBV7-2
J gene: TRBJ2-5
D gene: TRBD2
CDR3 protein: CASSLQRGDETQYF
CDR3 DNA: TGTGCCAGCAGCTTACAGCGGGGGGATGAGACCCAGTACTTC

clone size: few
V gene: TRBV24-1
J gene: TRBJ2-3
D gene: -
CDR3 protein: CATSDLTGTRTTDTQYF
CDR3 DNA: TGTGCCACCAGTGATCTGACCGGGACCCGTACCACAGATACGCAGTATTTT

clone size: many
V gene: TRBV9
J gene: TRBJ1-1
D gene: -
CDR3 protein: CASSVGPGVGDEAFF
CDR3 DNA: TGTGCCAGCAGCGTAGGCCCGGGGGTGGGGGATGAAGCTTTCTTT

clone size: few
V gene: TRBV6-1
J gene: TRBJ1-3
D gene: -
CDR3 protein: CASSIQDPSVGTIYF
CDR3 DNA: TGTGCCAGCAGCATACAGGACCCCTCCGTTGGCACCATATATTTT

clone size: -
V gene: TRBV7-8
J gene: TRBJ1-1
D gene: -
CDR3 protein: CASSSALGTEAFF
CDR3 DNA: TGTGCCAGCAGCTCAGCCCTGGGGACTGAAGCTTTCTTT

clone size: many
V gene: TRBV12-3/TRBV12-4
J gene: TRBJ1-1
D gene: -
CDR3 protein: CASSRGAGNTEAFF
CDR3 DNA: TGTGCCAGCAGTAGGGGCGCTGGGAACACTGAAGCTTTCTTT

clone size: many
V gene: TRBV11-2
J gene: TRBJ2-7
D gene: TRBD2
CDR3 protein: CASSLWGGSSYEQYF
CDR3 DNA: TGTGCCAGCAGCTTATGGGGCGGGAGTTCCTACGAGCAGTACTTC

clone size: many
V gene: TRBV20-1
J gene: TRBJ2-3
D gene: TRBD2
CDR3 protein: CSARDGLAGRTDTQYF
CDR3 DNA: TGCAGTGCTAGAGATGGGCTAGCGGGTCGCACAGATACGCAGTATTTT

clone size: -
V gene: TRBV6-5
J gene: TRBJ2-6
D gene: -
CDR3 protein: CASSLLASGANVLTF
CDR3 DNA: TGTGCCAGCAGTTTGTTGGCCTCTGGGGCCAACGTCCTGACTTTC

clone size: few
V gene: TRBV4-3
J gene: TRBJ2-3
D gene: TRBD2
CDR3 protein: CASSQETSGITDTQYF
CDR3 DNA: TGCGCCAGCAGCCAAGAAACTAGCGGGATCACAGATACGCAGTATTTT

clone size: many
V gene: TRBV20-1
J gene: TRBJ2-1
D gene: -
CDR3 protein: CSAERYNEQFF
CDR3 DNA: TGCAGTGCTGAACGGTACAATGAGCAGTTCTTC

clone size: many
V gene: TRBV12-3/TRBV12-4
J gene: TRBJ2-7
D gene: -
CDR3 protein: CASSPRTTDAQYF
CDR3 DNA: TGTGCCAGCAGTCCCCGGACCACCGACGCGCAGTACTTC

clone size: many
V gene: TRBV2
J gene: TRBJ2-1
D gene: TRBD1
CDR3 protein: CASTRDSHNEQFF
CDR3 DNA: TGTGCCAGCACCAGGGACAGCCACAATGAGCAGTTCTTC

clone size: -
V gene: TRBV7-9
J gene: TRBJ2-5
D gene: -
CDR3 protein: CASSKGRTQETQYF
CDR3 DNA: TGTGCCAGCAGCAAAGGACGGACCCAAGAGACCCAGTACTTC

clone size: -
V gene: TRBV28
J gene: TRBJ1-2
D gene: -
CDR3 protein: CASSYRNYGYTF
CDR3 DNA: TGTGCCAGCAGTTACAGAAACTATGGCTACACCTTC

clone size: many
V gene: TRBV11-1
J gene: TRBJ1-1
D gene: -
CDR3 protein: CASTMGGNTEAFF
CDR3 DNA: TGTGCCAGCACCATGGGGGGAAACACTGAAGCTTTCTTT

clone size: -
V gene: TRBV7-2
J gene: TRBJ2-2
D gene: -
CDR3 protein: CASSLGPAAGELFF
CDR3 DNA: TGTGCCAGCAGCTTAGGGCCGGCGGCCGGGGAGCTGTTTTTT

clone size: many
V gene: TRBV7-2
J gene: TRBJ2-1
D gene: -
CDR3 protein: CASSPGPYNEQFF
CDR3 DNA: TGCGCCAGCAGCCCGGGACCATACAATGAGCAGTTCTTC

clone size: few
V gene: TRBV12-3/TRBV12-4
J gene: TRBJ1-4
D gene: -
CDR3 protein: CASRTGLNEKLFF
CDR3 DNA: TGTGCCAGCAGAACAGGCCTGAATGAAAAACTGTTTTTT

clone size: many
V gene: TRBV4-1
J gene: TRBJ2-1
D gene: -
CDR3 protein: CASSREAVSYNEQFF
CDR3 DNA: TGCGCCAGCAGCCGGGAAGCAGTCTCCTACAATGAGCAGTTCTTC

clone size: many
V gene: TRBV27
J gene: TRBJ1-1
D gene: -
CDR3 protein: CASSLTPGRPAGTEAFF
CDR3 DNA: TGTGCCAGCAGTCTCACCCCGGGACGGCCTGCGGGGACTGAAGCTTTCTTT

clone size: -
V gene: TRBV7-6
J gene: TRBJ2-7
D gene: TRBD1
CDR3 protein: CASSRGQGGSYEQYF
CDR3 DNA: TGTGCCAGCAGCCGAGGACAGGGAGGCTCCTACGAGCAGTACTTC

clone size: many
V gene: TRBV19
J gene: TRBJ2-7
D gene: -
CDR3 protein: CASSIWAYAGEVEQYF
CDR3 DNA: TGTGCCAGTAGTATATGGGCCTACGCAGGGGAGGTCGAGCAGTACTTC

clone size: few
V gene: TRBV7-9
J gene: TRBJ2-2
D gene: -
CDR3 protein: CASSQDRNTGELFF
CDR3 DNA: TGTGCCAGCAGCCAGGACAGGAACACCGGGGAGCTGTTTTTT

clone size: few
V gene: TRBV20-1
J gene: TRBJ1-2
D gene: -
CDR3 protein: CSARVAGTSGGYTF
CDR3 DNA: TGCAGTGCTAGAGTAGCCGGGACGAGTGGTGGCTACACCTTC

clone size: many
V gene: TRBV7-2
J gene: TRBJ2-1
D gene: TRBD2
CDR3 protein: CASSLEASGSDEQFF
CDR3 DNA: TGTGCCAGCAGCTTAGAGGCTAGCGGGTCAGATGAGCAGTTCTTC

clone size: many
V gene: TRBV10-3
J gene: TRBJ1-5
D gene: TRBD1
CDR3 protein: CAISDGQGGEPQHF
CDR3 DNA: TGTGCCATCAGCGACGGACAGGGCGGGGAGCCCCAGCATTTT